Below, 25 T cell receptor beta chains from the same sample are listed, as sequenced in a study of regulatory T cells in long-lasting Graves disease. Combining iRepertoire HTBI primers with Arm-PCR of CDR3 regions, the authors built TCR beta libraries. Via MiXCR, TCRdb re-called the multiplex PCR reads, giving one row per CDR3 protein. The data show some 490,000 distinct CDR3 sequences, 9.5% to 15% seen once. Time point specified: newly diagnosed GD, antithyroid drugs for less than 3 months. With RNA extracted from PBMCs as input, the TCR library was made. The data were also submitted as part of a second study, on T cells in Graves' hyperthyroidism and ophthalmopathy.

This specimen was peripheral blood mononuclear cells (PBMCs), taken at new diagnosis, from a patient treated with antithyroid drugs. These receptors all come from a woman in her twenties or thirties with Graves disease.

This chain uses TRBV11-2 with TRBJ2-1; 12 bases line up with TRBD2. In germline, CDR1 is SGHAT, CDR2 FQNNGV. CDR3 length: 20 residues. V lost 10 bases, J lost 5 bases, and 24 bases stayed unmatched. The CDR3 region has the DNA TGTGCCACCCAACCCTACCTGACCCCAAGACTAGCGGGAGCCCACAATGAGCAGTTCTTC. Its protein is CATQPYLTPRLAGAHNEQFF.

This clonotype was counted between two and nine times. This may be a read error, as it is one base from a much larger clone. The chain recombines TRBV6-5 with TRBJ2-7; a possible D gene is TRBD2 (5 bases). The germline CDR1 and CDR2 sequences are MNHEY and SVGAGI. The CDR3 is 15 residues long. With 2 bases removed from V and 2 bases from J, the gap between germline ends came to 13 bases. CDR3 coding DNA: TGTGCCAGCAGTTACCCCAGGAGGTCGGCCTACGAGCAGTACTTC. Protein product: CASSYPRRSAYEQYF.

The table lists this clonotype with a count of one. Possible read error: a much larger clone is one base away. This chain links TRBV30 with TRBJ1-6, with D unclear. V shed 5 bases and J shed 11 bases, with 13 bases lying between them. The CDR3 is 12 residues long. Germline CDR1 and CDR2: GTSNPN and SVGIG (reference sequence). The CDR3 sequence: CAWCRRNPPLHF. The CDR3 DNA reads TGTGCCTGGTGCAGGAGGAATCCACCCCTCCACTTT. Filled out from reference TRBV30 and TRBJ1-6, the complete variable domain reads SQTIHQWPATLVQPVGSPLSLECTVEGTSNPNLYWYRQAAGRGLQLLFYSVGIGQISSEVPQNLSASRPQDRQFILSSKKLLLSDSGFYLCAWCRRNPPLHFGNGTRLTVT.

The V gene is TRBV12-3 or TRBV12-4, the J gene TRBJ2-5; 9 bases fit TRBD2. With V trimmed by 1 base and J by 7 bases, 10 bases remained unmatched. The CDR3 is made up of 16 amino acids. CDR3 coding DNA: TGTGCCAGCAGTTTAGGGACTAGCGCAAACGAGGCGACCCAGTACTTC. Translation: CASSLGTSANEATQYF.

This clonotype was counted at least ten times. DNA for the CDR3: TGTGCCAGCAGCGACTGGGGACTAGCACAAGAGACCCAGTACTTC. The encoded protein is CASSDWGLAQETQYF. This rearrangement joins TRBV7-3 to TRBJ2-5; 9 positions agree with TRBD2. Germline CDR1 SGHTA, CDR2 FQGTGA. The CDR3 length is 15 residues. After removal of 5 bases from V and 2 bases from J, the junction contained 6 bases not matched to a gene.

This clonotype showed up many times. The chain carries TRBV19 and TRBJ2-7; 14 nucleotides match TRBD2. CDR3 size: 17 residues. The V gene end was trimmed by 10 bases and the J gene end by 5 bases; junction bases not matched to a gene: 16. Germline CDR1 LNHDA, CDR2 SQIVND (reference sequence). CDR3 coding DNA: TGTGCCACCCGAGGGGGGACTAGCGGGAGAATTGTCCACGAGCAGTACTTC. Residues: CATRGGTSGRIVHEQYF.

V gene TRBV29-1 combines with J gene TRBJ2-2; D call uncertain. CDR1 is SQVTM, CDR2 ANQGSEA, per germline. This CDR3 spans 13 amino acids. V was pared by 4 bases and J by 4 bases, with 10 bases between. The CDR3 DNA is TGCAGCGTTGTGGGTGAGCTCACCGGGGAGCTGTTTTTT. Translating it yields CSVVGELTGELFF.

As to this clonotype: The conserved final phenylalanine or tryptophan is absent from the CDR3, which likely points to a read error. The CDR3 is CASSHPGQGGEETQYL. The CDR3 DNA follows: TGCGCCAGCAGCCACCCGGGACAGGGTGGAGAAGAGACCCAGTACTTG. The chain employs TRBV11-2 and TRBJ2-5; 9 positions match TRBD1. The CDR3 length is 16 residues. Germline values: CDR1 SGHAT, CDR2 FQNNGV.

This clonotype was seen ten or more times. The chain combines TRBV10-1 with TRBJ1-6; 8 bases agree with TRBD1. The junction had 16 bases not matched to a gene; V was cut back by 0 bases and J by 0 bases. The V gene's germline CDR1 is WNHNN and CDR2 SYGVQD (reference sequence). The CDR3 loop spans 22 amino acids. The CDR3 sequence is CASSESRPGTGTTNSYNSPLHF. In nucleotides, the CDR3 is TGCGCCAGCAGTGAGTCGCGGCCGGGGACAGGAACTACCAACTCCTATAATTCACCCCTCCACTTT.

This clonotype was observed a few times. A read error is possible here, since a much larger clone lies one base away. Since no conserved phenylalanine or tryptophan closes the CDR3, a read error is the likely cause. The chain is built from TRBV19 and TRBJ2-2; tentatively, D is TRBD2 (6 bases). The CDR3 runs 16 residues. The germline CDR1 and CDR2 sequences are LNHDA and SQIVND (reference sequence). Trimming shortened V by 1 base and J by 0 bases, and 9 bases separated the two germline ends. The DNA for the CDR3 is TGTGCCAGTAGTATAGTCCGGGGGTCGAACACCGGGGAGCTGTTTTCT. This sequence encodes CASSIVRGSNTGELFS.

V and J are TRBV7-9 and TRBJ2-3, with D tentatively TRBD1 or TRBD2 (6 bases each). The CDR3 has 13 residues. V was cut by 7 bases and J by 6 bases, with 14 bases left in between. From germline, CDR1 is SEHNR and CDR2 FQNEAQ (reference sequence). CDR3 nucleotides: TGTGCCAGCACCCTGGGGGCGGGGGATACGCAGTATTTT. It codes for CASTLGAGDTQYF.

The CDR3 nucleotides are TGTGCCAGCAGTGAACTTGGGGCTAGCGGAGGAGGGTACGAGCAGTACTTC. It is translated as CASSELGASGGGYEQYF. V usage is TRBV6-1 and J usage is TRBJ2-7; the match to TRBD2 covers 7 bases. The germline V gene has CDR1 MNHNS and CDR2 SASEGT. V lost 2 bases to trimming and J lost 4 bases; unmatched junction nucleotides: 14. The CDR3 sequence is 17 residues long.

This clonotype was seen repeatedly, ten times or more. The chain is built from TRBV7-6 and TRBJ2-7; no firm D call. The germline CDR1 and CDR2 sequences are SGHVS and FNYEAQ. The CDR3 loop spans 14 amino acids. Trimming removed 1 base at V and 0 bases at J, with 7 bases between. CDR3 residues: CASSLGPLSYEQYF. The CDR3 nucleotides read TGTGCCAGCAGCTTAGGGCCCCTCTCCTACGAGCAGTACTTC.

This clonotype has a count of ten or more. The chain combines TRBV4-1 with TRBJ2-2, with 9 bases fitting TRBD2. The CDR3 has 14 amino acids. The germline V gene has CDR1 MGHRA and CDR2 YSYEKL. Losses at the gene ends were 4 bases for V and 5 bases for J; bases not matched to a gene: 2. CDR3 sequence (DNA): TGCGCCAGCAGCCCCAGCGGGAGGACCGGGGAGCTGTTTTTT. The encoded protein is CASSPSGRTGELFF.

This clonotype came up many times. The V call is TRBV4-2, the J call TRBJ1-1; D is unresolved. CDR1 and CDR2 from the germline V gene are LGHNA and YNFKEQ. The CDR3 is 14 amino acids. Trimming shortened V by 0 bases and J by 2 bases, and 7 bases separated the two germline ends. CDR3 bases: TGTGCCAGCAGCCAAGATTTGCTCAACACTGAAGCTTTCTTT. This encodes CASSQDLLNTEAFF.

This clonotype came up a few times. This sequence joins TRBV3-1 and TRBJ2-1; 8 positions match TRBD1. The CDR3 covers 16 residues. V lost 5 bases to trimming and J lost 0 bases; unmatched junction nucleotides: 6. Germline V lookup: CDR1 LGHDT, CDR2 YNNKEL (reference sequence). The CDR3 DNA reads as TGTGCCAGCAGCACCAGACAGGGGCTCTCCTACAATGAGCAGTTCTTC. It translates to CASSTRQGLSYNEQFF.

The chain is built from TRBV7-2 and TRBJ2-3; 11 bases map to TRBD2. The germline gives CDR1 SGHTA, CDR2 FQGNSA. Trimming removed 2 bases from V and 2 bases from J; junction bases left unmatched: 3. The CDR3 totals 16 residues. CDR3 sequence reads: CASSLRLAGLTDTQYF. As DNA, the CDR3 is TGTGCCAGCAGCTTACGACTAGCGGGGCTCACAGATACGCAGTATTTT.

This clonotype was recorded many times. The chain is built from TRBV29-1 and TRBJ2-1; maybe TRBD1 (6 bases). The germline V gene encodes CDR1 SQVTM and CDR2 ANQGSEA. This CDR3 is 13 amino acids long. The V gene lost 6 bases and the J gene lost 1 base, with 10 bases spanning the gap. This chain's CDR3 is CSVLGGSYNEQFF. The CDR3 DNA reads as TGCAGCGTATTAGGGGGTTCCTACAATGAGCAGTTCTTC.

This clonotype has ten or more counts. J is TRBJ2-1 and V is TRBV28; TRBD1 matches at 8 bases. The germline V gene has CDR1 MDHEN and CDR2 SYDVKM. This CDR3 is built from 14 residues. V lost 7 bases to trimming and J lost 1 base; unmatched junction nucleotides: 3. CDR3 amino acids: CASNRDRSYNEQFF. Written as DNA, the CDR3 is TGTGCCAGCAACCGGGACAGGTCCTACAATGAGCAGTTCTTC.

The table lists this clonotype with many counts. This rearrangement joins TRBV5-1 to TRBJ1-1, with D tentatively TRBD1 (5 bases). Trimming took off 3 bases at V and 7 bases at J, with 19 bases between the two ends. Germline CDR1 reads SGHRS; CDR2 reads YFSETQ. The CDR3 totals 15 residues. CDR3 nucleotides: TGCGCCAGCAGCTGGGGGGGGAGGGGATTGAATGAAGCTTTCTTT. This gives the protein CASSWGGRGLNEAFF.

This clonotype appeared many times. The chain recombines TRBV19 with TRBJ2-1; possibly TRBD2 for D (6 bases). Deletions cut 8 bases from V and 4 bases from J, with 18 bases between. This CDR3 spans 15 amino acids. Per the germline V gene, CDR1 is LNHDA and CDR2 is SQIVND (reference sequence). DNA for the CDR3: TGTGCCAGTTCCTCGGTGGCGGGGCCATACAATGAGCAGTTCTTC. Its translation: CASSSVAGPYNEQFF. The full variable domain, its missing parts supplied by reference TRBV19 and TRBJ2-1, is DGGITQSPKYLFRKEGQNVTLSCEQNLNHDAMYWYRQDPGQGLRLIYYSQIVNDFQKGDIAEGYSVSREKKESFPLTVTSAQKNPTAFYLCASSSVAGPYNEQFFGPGTRLTVL.

This clonotype was seen only a few times. The rearrangement uses TRBV6-4 and TRBJ2-1; unclear D gene. The V gene lost 3 bases and the J gene lost 6 bases, with 9 bases spanning the gap. CDR1 and CDR2 (germline): MRHNA, SNTAGT. This CDR3 is 13 amino acids long. CDR3 nucleotides: TGTGCCAGCAGTGAAGGCCTCGGCAATGAGCAGTTCTTC. This translates into CASSEGLGNEQFF.

In its sample, this clonotype was seen a few times. J is TRBJ2-5 and V is TRBV5-4, with D unresolved. Trimming left V 3 bases short and J 3 bases short, with 15 bases between. Germline lookup yields CDR1 SGHNT and CDR2 YYREEE (reference sequence). The CDR3 runs 15 residues. The CDR3 region has the DNA TGTGCCAGCAGCTCACCCTCTGGGGAAGAAGAGACCCAGTACTTC. Protein: CASSSPSGEEETQYF.

The chain has TRBV3-1 and TRBJ2-7, with a possible D match to TRBD1 (6 bases). Trimming took 0 bases from V and 2 from J, leaving 11 bases between them. Germline assignment: CDR1 LGHDT and CDR2 YNNKEL (reference sequence). This CDR3 has 15 residues. The CDR3, as DNA: TGTGCCAGCAGCCAAGAGGACAGCCCTGCCTACGAGCAGTACTTC. It encodes CASSQEDSPAYEQYF.

The V and J genes are TRBV18 and TRBJ2-7, with a tentative D call TRBD2 (7 bases). CDR3 size: 16 residues. V dropped 0 bases and J dropped 7 bases, with 19 bases sitting between them. The germline CDR1 and CDR2 sequences are KGHSH and LQKENI. CDR3 sequence: CASSPPGGGLYSEQYF. DNA for the CDR3: TGTGCCAGCTCACCACCGGGCGGGGGCCTTTATTCTGAGCAGTACTTC.